The rows below give T cell receptor beta chains drawn from one sample of a study of naive and memory T cell subsets. TCRdb called the UMI-ligation and nested PCR reads again in MiXCR, with one record for every CDR3 protein. This sample yields 130,000 or so distinct CDR3 sequences, of which 30% to 45% are seen a single time; approximately 0.87% belongs to the top ten. Sample: central memory CD4+ T cells from blood. Every receptor here comes from a human donor in good health. Each CDR3 is given with its conserved first and last residue.

CSARDHHKDPRNEQFF TRBV20-1
CASSPGTGGLAGRPYEQYF TRBV7-9
CASSPSGWNQPQHF TRBV7-8
CASSTTRGGTDTQYF TRBV7-8
CASSSRNDGTQYF TRBV7-2
CASSLGAGANVLTF TRBV6-5
CASSHQAPGQPRDEQFF TRBV4-2
CASSADWLGEQFF TRBV9
CAISLAGNTEAFF TRBV10-3
CASSLDGTRNDEQYF TRBV5-1
CASSSVGGYEQYF TRBV5-1
CATSSSRSWEVEQYF TRBV15
CASSHGGVAFF TRBV6-2/TRBV6-3